Listed below are T cell receptor beta chains from one sample, sequenced in a study of cytomegalovirus exposure and HLA in healthy donors. Profiled with immunoSEQ multiplex PCR; TCRdb holds only in-frame clones, not every one. The data contain roughly 180,000 clones, over 60% of them singletons. Sequenced sample: PBMCs. The receptor source for this set is a female donor in good health and CMV-seronegative. Each CDR3 is given with its conserved first and last residue. The D gene is left open where the match is weak. Expanded clones are given a class, and other clones once, few, many or no size at all.

abundance	d_gene	j_gene	v_gene	CDR3nt	CDR3aa
-	TRBD1	TRBJ1-4	TRBV14	TGTGCCAGCAGCCTACAGGGGGCAACTAATGAAAAACTGTTTTTT	CASSLQGATNEKLFF
-	TRBD1	TRBJ1-5	TRBV15	TGTGCCACCAGCAGGAGCAGACAGGGGAGTCAGCCCCAGCATTTT	CATSRSRQGSQPQHF
-	TRBD1	TRBJ2-7	TRBV6-8	TGTGCCAGCAGTTCTTTGGCAGGGGGCTCGTACGAGCAGTACTTC	CASSSLAGGSYEQYF
-	-	TRBJ1-5	TRBV19	TGTGCCAGTAGTCCCCCCCTCTCGGTGTCCCCGAATCAGCCCCAGCATTTT	CASSPPLSVSPNQPQHF
-	TRBD2	TRBJ2-1	TRBV12-5	TGTGCTAGTGGTTTGAACAGCGGGGGTTACAATGAGCAGTTCTTC	CASGLNSGGYNEQFF
-	TRBD2	TRBJ2-1	TRBV6-6	TGTGCCAGCACCCTTAACCAGCGGGGGACGAATGAGCAGTTCTTC	CASTLNQRGTNEQFF
-	TRBD1	TRBJ1-6	TRBV30	TGTGCCTGGAGTACCGGGACAGGGCTTTATTCACCCCTCCACTTT	CAWSTGTGLYSPLHF
-	TRBD2	TRBJ2-2	TRBV7-9	TGTGCCAGCAGCTCTTTAGCGGGAGCAGGAACCGGGGAGCTGTTTTTT	CASSSLAGAGTGELFF
-	TRBD2	TRBJ2-2	TRBV7-2	TGTGCCAGCAGCTTAGACCCCGCTTGGCGGGGGACCGGGGAGCTGTTTTTT	CASSLDPAWRGTGELFF
few	TRBD1	TRBJ1-2	TRBV19	TGTGCCAGTAGAGAGACTCCCGGGACAGGCTTTGGCTACACCTTC	CASRETPGTGFGYTF
few	TRBD1	TRBJ1-1	TRBV30	TGTGCCAGACACCAGGGGGTCGGCACTGAAGCTTTCTTT	CARHQGVGTEAFF
-	-	TRBJ1-6	TRBV6-4	TGTGCCAGCAGTGAGGGGGCTAACTCACCCCTCCACTTT	CASSEGANSPLHF
-	TRBD2	TRBJ2-7	TRBV11-2	TGTGCCAGCAGTCTTTCTAGCGGATCCTACGAGCAGTACTTC	CASSLSSGSYEQYF
few	-	TRBJ2-6	TRBV9	TGTGCCAGCAGCGTAGCAGGGGTCCTTTCCTCTGGGGCCAACGTCCTGACTTTC	CASSVAGVLSSGANVLTF
once	TRBD1	TRBJ2-4	TRBV28	TGTGCCAGCGGGCCCGGAGACAGGGAGGCCAAAAACATTCAGTACTTC	CASGPGDREAKNIQYF
-	TRBD1	TRBJ2-7	TRBV7-2	TGTGCCAGCAGCCCGGGACAGGGCTACGAGCAGTACTTC	CASSPGQGYEQYF